The sequence of this TCR beta chain was determined in a study of cytomegalovirus exposure and HLA in healthy donors. This CDR3 has 14 residues. Trimming took 9 bases from V and 5 from J, leaving 19 bases between them. CDR1 SNHLY and CDR2 FYNNEI come from the germline V gene. Points on this clone: The antigen is unknown.

Overall study findings and caveats: Across donors, most TCRs were seen rarely, yet some public ones were widespread. In the roughly 110 validation repertoires, approximately 94% of cluster scores exceeded 0, per a later analysis.

The donors were in the approximately 130-subject validation cohort; that cohort was separate from the 666-subject first cohort. Generated by immunoSEQ multiplex PCR, the TCRdb table keeps only in-frame clones and is missing some. The sample contains 150,000 to 250,000 clones, 75% to 85% of which appear only once. The sample taken for sequencing was PBMCs. The chain combines TRBV2 with TRBJ1-1; possibly TRBD1 for D (5 bases). This sequence originates from a woman in her twenties or thirties in good health and CMV-seropositive. CDR3 bases: TGTGCCAGTTCCGCGTGGGGCACCTGGACTGAAGCTTTCTTT. Its translation is CASSAWGTWTEAFF.